This T cell receptor (beta chain) was recorded in a study of OX40 agonist ivuxolimab in advanced cancers. Across the whole study: Patients received the agonistic anti-OX40 (CD134) antibody ivuxolimab. Administration of intravenous ivuxolimab to patients occurred every 2 weeks at 0.01 to 10 mg/kg. Patients undergoing dose escalation presented with hepatocellular carcinoma, melanoma, renal cell or head and neck cancer.

Germline lookup yields CDR1 MNHNS and CDR2 SASEGT. This CDR3 is built from 12 residues. The trim removed 11 bases at V and 9 bases at J, leaving 11 bases unmatched. Assay: immunoSEQ multiplex PCR; the TCRdb copy retains only in-frame clones and omits some. Among approximately 79,000 clones listed, roughly 86% were seen once. Specimen: CD4+ or CD8+ T cells sorted from blood, collected in a trial of the OX40 agonist ivuxolimab. This chain uses TRBV6-1 with TRBJ2-7, with TRBD1 identical over 9 bases. This clonotype was sampled from an adult with an advanced solid tumor such as melanoma, head and neck, liver or kidney cancer. The CDR3 DNA sequence: TGTGCCTCACGACAGGGGGAGGAAAGGCAGTACTTC. The encoded protein is CASRQGEERQYF.